A single TCR beta chain is shown here with its context. Its cognate antigen has yet to be identified. No per-base quality is available; no much larger clone lies one base away. This entry comes from a study of Graves' ophthalmopathy and Graves' hyperthyroidism (dated by TCRdb to between 2017 and 2018). Looking at the study overall: Peripheral blood samples were taken at the time of initial diagnosis, before any treatment was given. To tell Graves' ophthalmopathy apart from Graves' hyperthyroidism, and to predict which patients would progress to ophthalmopathy, the study relied on TCR beta repertoire signatures. In total, 135 blood samples were TCR-sequenced: around 42 ophthalmopathy, 80 or so hyperthyroidism and some 17 hyperthyroidism-to-ophthalmopathy patients. To explore V-J signatures that separate ophthalmopathy from hyperthyroidism, a discovery set of about a hundred patients was enrolled, consisting of 40 to 45 with ophthalmopathy and 55 to 65 with stable hyperthyroidism. An independent validation cohort comprised some 19 hyperthyroidism patients and 15 to 17 patients who later progressed from hyperthyroidism to ophthalmopathy. T-cell repertoires of thyroid tissue and blood were compared in six hyperthyroidism patients. Once sampling was done, hyperthyroidism patients were given methimazole at a starting dose of 30 mg daily, while ophthalmopathy patients were given high-dose intravenous methylprednisolone.

The ophthalmopathy patients had moderately to severely active disease, with a Clinical Activity Score of 3 or higher, a NOSPECS grade of 4 or higher, and a disease duration of less than 3 months. Anyone with other autoimmune diseases, uncontrolled infections, pregnancy or lactation was excluded from the study. Clinical symptoms, serum thyroxine, TRAb, thyroid ultrasound and orbital computed tomography formed the basis of the diagnosis. Using Ficoll-Paque density gradient centrifugation, PBMCs were isolated from 8.5 to 10 ml of fresh peripheral blood. Total RNA was extracted with Trizol reagent and quality-checked on an Agilent 2100 Bioanalyzer. CDR1 and CDR2 were assigned from the germline V gene (reference sequence) as DFQATT and SNEGSKA. V is pared back by 5 bases and J by 2 bases, with 13 bases lying between the germline termini. The CDR3, cysteine through phenylalanine, is 13 amino acids long. The retained sequence is limited to the CDR3, 39 bases, with the frame set at the first base.

Findings and caveats that apply to the study as a whole: Sample size was not predetermined statistically, and investigators were not blinded to group allocation. Among expanded thyroid clonotypes with frequency above 0.001, most also showed up in blood, which suggests that blood repertoires may reflect the thyroid immune response. In validation, the model predicted ophthalmopathy progression with 55% to 71% sensitivity and roughly 78% specificity; approximately 12 predicted patients were CT-confirmed with GO in a median of around 6.5 months. Ophthalmopathy was separated from stable hyperthyroidism by the 13-signature model with roughly 88% sensitivity and around 81% specificity in cross-validation and with 80%/75% in the test set.

TCR beta CDR3 regions were amplified from RNA transcripts for repertoire sequencing. HTBI primers and the Qiagen OneStep RT-PCR kit were used in a first-round RT-PCR, which was followed by a second-round multiplex PCR, size selection and purification. Libraries were sequenced on an Illumina HiSeq2000 using paired-end 100 bp reads. The paper's processing steps were these. SOAPnuke was used to process the reads, removing any read that contained adapters or uncalled bases, had a mean Phred below 15, or lacked an exact match to the constant primer or identifier. COPE v1.2.5 was used to merge the high-quality paired reads. Unique nucleotide sequences were defined as clonotypes and aligned to IMGT TRB V, D and J references using MiTCR v1.1. Analysis was restricted to V-J combinations with a frequency above 0.0001, which covered just over 98% of repertoires. For each V-J combination, a TCR clonal expansion and chaos score was defined as F50 clonal expansion divided by the chaos observed in the TCRdist matrix. Welch's t-statistics and random forest were used to reduce the features to about a dozen V-J combinations, which were then used as input to a naive Bayes classifier. The similarity between thyroid and blood repertoires was quantified using the Morisita-Horn index. TCRdb redid the processing of the public reads, applying fastp at Q25 and MiXCR, and retained in-frame beta chains. Rows matching on CDR3 protein sequence are summarized as one entry with the most common DNA and genes. The V and J calls were not made by the authors but by TCRdb's processing. The sample includes about 740,000 distinct CDR3 sequences, with 40% observed a single time. The top ten hold 44% of the sample.

This sequence uses TRBV20-1 and TRBJ2-7; the D gene cannot be named for sure. Sequencing was performed on peripheral blood. The receptor comes from an adult man with Graves' ophthalmopathy. The CDR3 in this case is CSAASADTYEQYF. Here is the DNA: TGCAGTGCTGCCTCGGCTGATACCTACGAGCAGTACTTC.